This T cell receptor (beta chain) was captured in a study of blood T cells in healthy people across ages. The CDR3 is made up of 15 amino acids. Unmatched junction bases numbered 6, after V lost 3 bases and J lost 4 bases. CDR1 is SGHRS and CDR2 is YFSETQ in the germline V gene. Collection of about 9.4 milliliters of peripheral blood was performed for each donor. Samples had at least 6 million PBMCs isolated from them. For the second PCR, which ran for about 6 to 11 cycles, a sample-barcoded 5' primer and a J-beta primer mix were used. Using its own MiXCR run on the 5' RACE reads, TCRdb lists one record per CDR3 protein. The sample has 700,000 to 850,000 distinct CDR3 sequences; under 40% are singletons.

The receptor comes from a man between 18 and 29 years old in good health. The gene calls are TRBV5-1 and TRBJ1-1; TRBD1 agrees at 10 bases. The sequenced sample consisted of blood. Here the CDR3 reads CASSSGQGGSTEAFF. CDR3 sequence (DNA): TGCGCCAGCAGCTCCGGACAGGGGGGTAGCACTGAAGCTTTCTTT.